This T cell receptor beta chain was identified during a study of T-cell memory formation after mild COVID-19. As for the study in general: TCR clusters showed largely donor specificity. Notes on the study in general: Unconfirmed was the SARS-CoV-2 specificity of second-wave clones that peaked on day 37. Cross-reactive memory seemingly joined, as some responding clones were found in pre-infection memory.

5'RACE primed from the constant segment yielded TCR alpha and TCR beta cDNA libraries bearing sample barcodes and UMIs. From the 5' RACE reads, TCRdb called clonotypes with MiXCR, one entry per CDR3 protein. In the table there are approximately 190,000 distinct CDR3 sequences, around 19% of which are singletons. Notes on this clonotype: Its antigen is not identified.

The V end was cut by 3 bases, the J end by 0 bases, with 15 bases between. The CDR3 has 16 amino acids. The clonotype was recovered from an adult woman who had mild COVID-19 (a few samples of this study predate the infection). Cell type and time point are not known. The rearrangement joins TRBV12-3 or TRBV12-4 to TRBJ2-7; D may be TRBD1 (6 bases). What was sequenced was PBMCs or a T cell subset sorted from them (not recorded which). As DNA, the CDR3 is TGTGCCAGCAGTTTCCGGATCCTGGGGGCCTCCTACGAGCAGTACTTC. Amino acids: CASSFRILGASYEQYF.